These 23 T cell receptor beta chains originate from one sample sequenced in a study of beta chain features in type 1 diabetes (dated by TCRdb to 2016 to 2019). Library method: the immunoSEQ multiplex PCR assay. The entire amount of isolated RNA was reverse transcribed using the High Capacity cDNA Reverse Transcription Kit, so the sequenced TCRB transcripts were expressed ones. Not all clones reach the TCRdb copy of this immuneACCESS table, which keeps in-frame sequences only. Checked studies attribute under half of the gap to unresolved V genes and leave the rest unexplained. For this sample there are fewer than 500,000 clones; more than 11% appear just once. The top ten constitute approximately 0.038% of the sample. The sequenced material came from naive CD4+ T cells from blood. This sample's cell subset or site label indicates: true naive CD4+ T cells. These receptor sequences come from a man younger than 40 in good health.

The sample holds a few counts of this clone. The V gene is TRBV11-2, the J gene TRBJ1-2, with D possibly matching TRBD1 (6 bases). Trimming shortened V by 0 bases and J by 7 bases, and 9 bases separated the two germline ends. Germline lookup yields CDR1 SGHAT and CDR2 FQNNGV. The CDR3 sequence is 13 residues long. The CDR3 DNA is TGTGCCAGCAGCTTAGAGAACAGGGTTGGCTACACCTTC. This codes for CASSLENRVGYTF. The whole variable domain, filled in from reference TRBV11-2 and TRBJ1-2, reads EAGVAQSPRYKIIEKRQSVAFWCNPISGHATLYWYQQILGQGPKLLIQFQNNGVVDDSQLPKDRFSAERLKGVDSTLKIQPAKLEDSAVYLCASSLENRVGYTFGSGTRLTVV.

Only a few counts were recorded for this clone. The chain's CDR3 is CASSLPGGVSEQFF. In nucleotides, the CDR3 is TGTGCCAGCAGTCTCCCTGGGGGGGTAAGTGAGCAGTTCTTC. J is TRBJ2-1 and V is TRBV6-5, with 7 bases fitting TRBD2. CDR1 is MNHEY, CDR2 SVGAGI, per germline. The CDR3 is 14 residues long. With 5 bases clipped from V and 9 bases from J, the junction kept 10 bases outside the gene matches.

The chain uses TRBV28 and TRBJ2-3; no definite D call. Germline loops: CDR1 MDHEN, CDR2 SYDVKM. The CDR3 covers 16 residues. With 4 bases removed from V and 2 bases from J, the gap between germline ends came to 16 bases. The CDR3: CASSSSPQISTDTQYF. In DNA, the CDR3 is TGTGCCAGCAGTTCAAGCCCTCAGATTTCCACAGATACGCAGTATTTT.

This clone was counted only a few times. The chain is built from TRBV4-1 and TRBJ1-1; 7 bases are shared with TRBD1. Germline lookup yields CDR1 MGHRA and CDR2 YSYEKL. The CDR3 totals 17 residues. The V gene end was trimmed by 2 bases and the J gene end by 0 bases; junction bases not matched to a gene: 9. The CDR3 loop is CASSQLRDSKLNTEAFF. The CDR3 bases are TGCGCCAGCAGCCAACTCCGGGACAGCAAATTGAACACTGAAGCTTTCTTT.

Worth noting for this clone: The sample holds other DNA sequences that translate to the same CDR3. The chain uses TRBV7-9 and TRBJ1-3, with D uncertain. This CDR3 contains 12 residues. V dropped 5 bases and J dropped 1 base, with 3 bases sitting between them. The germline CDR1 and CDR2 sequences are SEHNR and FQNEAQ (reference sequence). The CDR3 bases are TGTGCCAGCAGCCCGTCTGGAAACACCATATATTTT. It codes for CASSPSGNTIYF.

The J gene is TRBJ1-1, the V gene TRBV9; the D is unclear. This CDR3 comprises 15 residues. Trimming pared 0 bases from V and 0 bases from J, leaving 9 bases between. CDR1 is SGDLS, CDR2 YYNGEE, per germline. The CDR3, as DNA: TGTGCCAGCAGCGTAGGGGCGGATCTGAACACTGAAGCTTTCTTT. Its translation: CASSVGADLNTEAFF. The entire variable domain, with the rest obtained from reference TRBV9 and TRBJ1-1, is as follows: DSGVTQTPKHLITATGQRVTLRCSPRSGDLSVYWYQQSLDQGLQFLIQYYNGEERAKGNILERFSAQQFPDLHSELNLSSLELGDSALYFCASSVGADLNTEAFFGQGTRLTVV.

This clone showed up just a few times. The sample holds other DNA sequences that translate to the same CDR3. Here the CDR3 reads CSVRNNEQFF. The CDR3 region has the DNA TGCAGCGTACGGAACAATGAGCAGTTCTTC. This chain uses TRBV29-1 with TRBJ2-1; D ambiguous. Germline V gene data show CDR1 as SQVTM and CDR2 as ANQGSEA. The ends were cut back, 6 bases at V and 5 bases at J, with 5 bases in the middle. The CDR3 covers 10 residues.

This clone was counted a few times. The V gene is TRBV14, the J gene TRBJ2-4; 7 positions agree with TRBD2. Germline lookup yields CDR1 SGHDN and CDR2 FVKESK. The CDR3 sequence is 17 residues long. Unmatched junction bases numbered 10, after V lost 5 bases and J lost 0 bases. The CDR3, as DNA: TGTGCCAGCAGCTCAAGGGAGGGGCCGATAGCCAAAAACATTCAGTACTTC. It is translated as CASSSREGPIAKNIQYF.

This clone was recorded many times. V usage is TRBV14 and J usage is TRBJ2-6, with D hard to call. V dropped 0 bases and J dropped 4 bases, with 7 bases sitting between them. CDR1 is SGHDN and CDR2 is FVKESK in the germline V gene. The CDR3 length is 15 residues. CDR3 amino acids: CASSQDKAGANVLTF. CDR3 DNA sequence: TGTGCCAGCAGCCAAGATAAGGCAGGGGCCAACGTCCTGACTTTC.

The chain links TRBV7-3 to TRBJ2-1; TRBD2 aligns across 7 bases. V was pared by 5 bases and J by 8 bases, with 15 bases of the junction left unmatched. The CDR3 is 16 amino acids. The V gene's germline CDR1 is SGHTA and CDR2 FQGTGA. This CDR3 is CASSPRPTSPRHEQFF. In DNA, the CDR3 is TGTGCCAGCAGCCCCCGCCCGACTAGCCCTCGGCATGAGCAGTTCTTC.

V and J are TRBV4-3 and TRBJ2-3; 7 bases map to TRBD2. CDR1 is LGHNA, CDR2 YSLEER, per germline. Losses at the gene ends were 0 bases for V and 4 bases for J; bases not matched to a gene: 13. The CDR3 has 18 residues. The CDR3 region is CASSQDTELSGVSDTQYF. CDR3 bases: TGCGCCAGCAGCCAAGATACGGAACTAAGCGGGGTCTCAGATACGCAGTATTTT.

The CDR3: CASSVAASVDEQFF. In nucleotides, the CDR3 is TGTGCCAGCAGCGTAGCGGCTAGCGTCGATGAGCAGTTCTTC. The J gene is TRBJ2-1, the V gene TRBV9; D may be TRBD2 (6 bases). CDR1 SGDLS and CDR2 YYNGEE come from the germline V gene. The V gene lost 0 bases and the J gene lost 8 bases, with 12 bases spanning the gap. This CDR3 comprises 14 residues.

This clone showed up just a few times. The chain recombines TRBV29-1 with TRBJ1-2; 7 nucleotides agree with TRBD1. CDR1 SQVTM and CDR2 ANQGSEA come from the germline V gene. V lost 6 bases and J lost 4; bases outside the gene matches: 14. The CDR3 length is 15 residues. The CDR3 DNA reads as TGCAGCGTCCAAACGGCCAGGGGGAGGCTCTATGGCTACACCTTC. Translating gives CSVQTARGRLYGYTF. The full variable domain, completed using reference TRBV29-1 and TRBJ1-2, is SAVISQKPSRDICQRGTSLTIQCQVDSQVTMMFWYRQQPGQSLTLIATANQGSEATYESGFVIDKFPISRPNLTFSTLTVSNMSPEDSSIYLCSVQTARGRLYGYTFGSGTRLTVV.

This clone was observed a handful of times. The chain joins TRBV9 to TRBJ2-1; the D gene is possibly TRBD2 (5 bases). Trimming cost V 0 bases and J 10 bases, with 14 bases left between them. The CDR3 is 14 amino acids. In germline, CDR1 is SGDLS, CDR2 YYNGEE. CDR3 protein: CASSVVAIGGEQFF. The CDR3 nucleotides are TGTGCCAGCAGCGTAGTCGCCATTGGCGGGGAGCAGTTCTTC.

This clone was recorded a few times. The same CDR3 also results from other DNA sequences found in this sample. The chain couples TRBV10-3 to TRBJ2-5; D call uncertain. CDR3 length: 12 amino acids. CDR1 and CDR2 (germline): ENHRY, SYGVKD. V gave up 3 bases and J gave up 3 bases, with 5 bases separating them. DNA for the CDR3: TGTGCCATCAGTGAAACCAAAGAGACCCAGTACTTC. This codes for CAISETKETQYF.

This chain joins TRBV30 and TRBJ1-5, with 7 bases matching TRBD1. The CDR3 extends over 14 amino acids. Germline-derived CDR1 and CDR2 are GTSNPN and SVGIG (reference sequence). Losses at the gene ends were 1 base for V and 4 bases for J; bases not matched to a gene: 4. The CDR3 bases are TGTGCCTGGAGTGACCGGGACAGAAATCAGCCCCAGCATTTT. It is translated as CAWSDRDRNQPQHF.

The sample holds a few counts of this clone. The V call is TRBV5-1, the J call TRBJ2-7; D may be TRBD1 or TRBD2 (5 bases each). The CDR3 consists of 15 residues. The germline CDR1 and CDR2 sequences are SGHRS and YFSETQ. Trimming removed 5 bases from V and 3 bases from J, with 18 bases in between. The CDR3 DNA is TGCGCCAGCAGGCCCGGGACCTCCCGAGGCTACGAGCAGTACGTC. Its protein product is CASRPGTSRGYEQYV.

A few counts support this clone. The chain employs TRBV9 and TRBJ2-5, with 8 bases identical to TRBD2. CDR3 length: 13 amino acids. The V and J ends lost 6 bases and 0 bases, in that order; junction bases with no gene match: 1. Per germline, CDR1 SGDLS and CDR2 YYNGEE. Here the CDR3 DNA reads TGTGCCAGCAAAGCGGGGGACCAAGAGACCCAGTACTTC. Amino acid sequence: CASKAGDQETQYF.

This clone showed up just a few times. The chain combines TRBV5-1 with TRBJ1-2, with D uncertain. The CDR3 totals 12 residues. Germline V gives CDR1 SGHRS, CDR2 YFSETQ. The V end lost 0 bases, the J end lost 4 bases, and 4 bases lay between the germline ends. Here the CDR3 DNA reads TGCGCCAGCAGCTTGGATATCTATGGCTACACCTTC. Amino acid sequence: CASSLDIYGYTF.

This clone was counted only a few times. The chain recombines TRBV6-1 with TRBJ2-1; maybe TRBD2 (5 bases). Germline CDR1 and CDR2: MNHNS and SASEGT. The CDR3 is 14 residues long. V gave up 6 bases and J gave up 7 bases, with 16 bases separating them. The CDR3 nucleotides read TGTGCCAGCAGACTCGGTCGGCGGGCGAATGAGCAGTTCTTC. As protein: CASRLGRRANEQFF.

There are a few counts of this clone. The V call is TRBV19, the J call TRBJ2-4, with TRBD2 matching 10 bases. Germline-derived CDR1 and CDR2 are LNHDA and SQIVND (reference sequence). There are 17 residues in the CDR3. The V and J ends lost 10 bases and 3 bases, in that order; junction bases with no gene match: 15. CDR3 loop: CANKRLAGVWGKNIQYF. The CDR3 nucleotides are TGTGCCAATAAGAGGCTAGCGGGAGTATGGGGCAAAAACATTCAGTACTTC.

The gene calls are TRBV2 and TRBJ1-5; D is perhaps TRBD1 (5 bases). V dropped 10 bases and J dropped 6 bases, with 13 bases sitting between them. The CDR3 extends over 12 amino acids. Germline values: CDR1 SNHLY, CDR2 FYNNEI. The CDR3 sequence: CATGLFAQPQHF. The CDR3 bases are TGTGCCACAGGGCTGTTTGCTCAGCCCCAGCATTTT.

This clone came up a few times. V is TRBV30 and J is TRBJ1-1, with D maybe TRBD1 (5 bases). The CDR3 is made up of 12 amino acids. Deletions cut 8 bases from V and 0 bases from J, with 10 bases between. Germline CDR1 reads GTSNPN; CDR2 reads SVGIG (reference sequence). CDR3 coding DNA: TGTGCCATTGACAGCATGAACACTGAAGCTTTCTTT. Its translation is CAIDSMNTEAFF.